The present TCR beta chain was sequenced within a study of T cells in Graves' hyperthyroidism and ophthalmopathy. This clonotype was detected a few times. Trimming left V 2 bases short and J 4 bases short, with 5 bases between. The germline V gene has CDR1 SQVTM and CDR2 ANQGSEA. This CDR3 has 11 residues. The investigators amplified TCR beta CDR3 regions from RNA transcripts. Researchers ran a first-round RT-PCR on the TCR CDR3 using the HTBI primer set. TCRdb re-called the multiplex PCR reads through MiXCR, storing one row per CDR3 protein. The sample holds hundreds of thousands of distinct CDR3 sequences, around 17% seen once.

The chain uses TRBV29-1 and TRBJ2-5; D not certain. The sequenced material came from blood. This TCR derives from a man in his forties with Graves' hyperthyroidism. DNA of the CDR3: TGCAGCGTTGAACAGAGAGAGACCCAGTACTTC. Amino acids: CSVEQRETQYF.